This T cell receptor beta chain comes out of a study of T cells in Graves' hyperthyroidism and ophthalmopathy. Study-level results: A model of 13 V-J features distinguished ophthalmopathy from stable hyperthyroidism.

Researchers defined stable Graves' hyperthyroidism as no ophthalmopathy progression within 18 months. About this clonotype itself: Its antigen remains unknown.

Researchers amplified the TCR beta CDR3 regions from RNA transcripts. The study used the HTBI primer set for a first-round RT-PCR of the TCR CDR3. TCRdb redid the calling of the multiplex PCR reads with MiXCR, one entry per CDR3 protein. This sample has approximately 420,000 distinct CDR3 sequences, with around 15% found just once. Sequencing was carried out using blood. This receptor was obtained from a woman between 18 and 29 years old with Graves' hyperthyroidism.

CDR3 nucleotide sequence: TGTGCCAGCAGTTCCCGGGGACAGCGGGAGTACGAGCAGTACTTC. The encoded protein is CASSSRGQREYEQYF. The genes are TRBV27 and TRBJ2-7; perhaps TRBD2 as D (8 bases). In germline, CDR1 is MNHEY, CDR2 SMNVEV (reference sequence). Between the trimmed V and J ends, which lost 4 bases and 4 bases, there was a span of 17 bases. The CDR3 has 15 amino acids.